This T cell receptor (beta chain) was documented in a study of identical twins. Overall study results and limits: Among monozygotic twins, out-of-frame TCR alpha sharing exceeded what models predicted.

TCRdb re-derived calls from the 5' RACE reads in MiXCR, one entry per CDR3 protein. Counted here are hundreds of thousands of distinct CDR3 sequences, 21% occurring once; the ten biggest clones make up about 4.3%. Of note for this clonotype: Its target is unknown.

The ends were cut back, 3 bases at V and 5 bases at J, with 10 bases in the middle. The CDR3 loop spans 14 amino acids. Germline lookup yields CDR1 LGHNA and CDR2 YSLEER. The same data also went into a second study, on T cells expressing NK-cell markers.

What was sequenced was PBMCs. The sequence came from a woman in her late teens or twenties in good health. The V gene is TRBV4-3, the J gene TRBJ1-4; a possible D gene is TRBD1 (5 bases). For the CDR3, the DNA is TGCGCCAGCAGCCAGGGACGGAAAAATGAAAAACTGTTTTTT. As protein: CASSQGRKNEKLFF.